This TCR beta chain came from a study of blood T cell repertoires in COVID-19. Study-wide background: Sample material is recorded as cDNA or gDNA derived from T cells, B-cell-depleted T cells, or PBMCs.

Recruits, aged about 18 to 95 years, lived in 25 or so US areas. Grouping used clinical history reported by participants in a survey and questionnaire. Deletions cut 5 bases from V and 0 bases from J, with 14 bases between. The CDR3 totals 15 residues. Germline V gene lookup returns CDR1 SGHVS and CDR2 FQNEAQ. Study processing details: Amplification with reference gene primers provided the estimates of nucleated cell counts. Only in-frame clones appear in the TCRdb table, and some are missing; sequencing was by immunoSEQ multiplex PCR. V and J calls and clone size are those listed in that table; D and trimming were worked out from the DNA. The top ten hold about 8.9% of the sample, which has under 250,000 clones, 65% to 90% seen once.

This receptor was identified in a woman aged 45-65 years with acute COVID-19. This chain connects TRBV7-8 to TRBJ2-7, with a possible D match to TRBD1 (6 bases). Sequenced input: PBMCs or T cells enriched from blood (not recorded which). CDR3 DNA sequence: TGTGCCAGCAGCAAACTTGGACAGACCTCCTACGAGCAGTACTTC. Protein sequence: CASSKLGQTSYEQYF.